This TCR beta chain was captured in a study of CD8 T cells in ankylosing spondylitis. Findings and caveats of the study: It was reported that disease-linked clones were significantly enriched in matched ankylosing spondylitis synovial fluid. With a CD8+ phenotype, disease-linked clones were relatively rare in peripheral blood.

The table lists this clonotype with a few counts. Antigen unknown. V lost 1 base, J lost 1 base, and 13 bases lay in between. CDR3 length: 16 residues. CDR1 is LGHDT, CDR2 YNNKEL, per germline (reference sequence). TCRdb itself ran the 5' RACE reads through MiXCR, one entry per CDR3 protein. The sample carries some 290,000 distinct CDR3 sequences, 20% recorded once. The chain joins TRBV3-1 to TRBJ1-1; TRBD1 might be the D (6 bases). Sequenced sample: blood, either unsorted or a sorted T cell fraction (not recorded which). This sequence was found in a male donor with ankylosing spondylitis or in good health (not recorded which). The CDR3 here is CASSQGVGTQNTEAFF. As DNA, the CDR3 is TGTGCCAGCAGCCAAGGGGTGGGGACACAGAACACTGAAGCTTTCTTT. The variable domain in full, with the rest retrieved from reference TRBV3-1 and TRBJ1-1, is DTAVSQTPKYLVTQMGNDKSIKCEQNLGHDTMYWYKQDSKKFLKIMFSYNNKELIINETVPNRFSPKSPDKAHLNLHINSLELGDSAVYFCASSQGVGTQNTEAFFGQGTRLTVV.